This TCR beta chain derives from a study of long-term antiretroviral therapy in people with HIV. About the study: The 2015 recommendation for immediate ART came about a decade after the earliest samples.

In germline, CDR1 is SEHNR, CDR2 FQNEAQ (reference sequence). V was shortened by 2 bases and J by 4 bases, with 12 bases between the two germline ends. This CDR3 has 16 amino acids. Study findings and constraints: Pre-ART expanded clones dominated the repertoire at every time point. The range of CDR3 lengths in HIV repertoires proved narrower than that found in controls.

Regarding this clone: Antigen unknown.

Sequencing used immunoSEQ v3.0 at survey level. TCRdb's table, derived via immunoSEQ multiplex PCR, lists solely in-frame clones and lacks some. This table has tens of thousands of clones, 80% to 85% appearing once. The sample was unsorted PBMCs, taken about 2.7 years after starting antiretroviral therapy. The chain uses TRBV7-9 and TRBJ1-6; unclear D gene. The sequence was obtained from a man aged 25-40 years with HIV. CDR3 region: CASSLSGGRYNSPLHF. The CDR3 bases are TGTGCCAGCAGCTTATCAGGTGGGCGGTATAATTCACCCCTCCACTTT.